This T cell receptor beta chain was identified during a study of spatial heterogeneity in lung cancer. This clonotype was observed a handful of times. Time point indicated: blood at routine non-recurrence follow-up after resection. Individual TCR cDNA molecules each bore their own unique molecular identifier. MiXCR, applied by TCRdb to the 5' RACE reads, yields one record per CDR3 protein. The table includes about 10,000 distinct CDR3 sequences, 23% detected once. The sample here was PBMCs, taken at follow-up. The receptor's source is a female donor with early-stage non-small cell lung cancer.

CDR3 in amino acids: CASSDGQPTGELFF. DNA for the CDR3: TGCGCCAGCAGTGACGGGCAGCCCACCGGGGAGCTGTTTTTT. This sequence joins TRBV10-1 and TRBJ2-2; no firm D call. V was shortened by 3 bases and J by 4 bases, with 9 bases between the two germline ends. The CDR3 sequence is 14 residues long. Germline CDR1 is WNHNN and CDR2 is SYGVQD (reference sequence).